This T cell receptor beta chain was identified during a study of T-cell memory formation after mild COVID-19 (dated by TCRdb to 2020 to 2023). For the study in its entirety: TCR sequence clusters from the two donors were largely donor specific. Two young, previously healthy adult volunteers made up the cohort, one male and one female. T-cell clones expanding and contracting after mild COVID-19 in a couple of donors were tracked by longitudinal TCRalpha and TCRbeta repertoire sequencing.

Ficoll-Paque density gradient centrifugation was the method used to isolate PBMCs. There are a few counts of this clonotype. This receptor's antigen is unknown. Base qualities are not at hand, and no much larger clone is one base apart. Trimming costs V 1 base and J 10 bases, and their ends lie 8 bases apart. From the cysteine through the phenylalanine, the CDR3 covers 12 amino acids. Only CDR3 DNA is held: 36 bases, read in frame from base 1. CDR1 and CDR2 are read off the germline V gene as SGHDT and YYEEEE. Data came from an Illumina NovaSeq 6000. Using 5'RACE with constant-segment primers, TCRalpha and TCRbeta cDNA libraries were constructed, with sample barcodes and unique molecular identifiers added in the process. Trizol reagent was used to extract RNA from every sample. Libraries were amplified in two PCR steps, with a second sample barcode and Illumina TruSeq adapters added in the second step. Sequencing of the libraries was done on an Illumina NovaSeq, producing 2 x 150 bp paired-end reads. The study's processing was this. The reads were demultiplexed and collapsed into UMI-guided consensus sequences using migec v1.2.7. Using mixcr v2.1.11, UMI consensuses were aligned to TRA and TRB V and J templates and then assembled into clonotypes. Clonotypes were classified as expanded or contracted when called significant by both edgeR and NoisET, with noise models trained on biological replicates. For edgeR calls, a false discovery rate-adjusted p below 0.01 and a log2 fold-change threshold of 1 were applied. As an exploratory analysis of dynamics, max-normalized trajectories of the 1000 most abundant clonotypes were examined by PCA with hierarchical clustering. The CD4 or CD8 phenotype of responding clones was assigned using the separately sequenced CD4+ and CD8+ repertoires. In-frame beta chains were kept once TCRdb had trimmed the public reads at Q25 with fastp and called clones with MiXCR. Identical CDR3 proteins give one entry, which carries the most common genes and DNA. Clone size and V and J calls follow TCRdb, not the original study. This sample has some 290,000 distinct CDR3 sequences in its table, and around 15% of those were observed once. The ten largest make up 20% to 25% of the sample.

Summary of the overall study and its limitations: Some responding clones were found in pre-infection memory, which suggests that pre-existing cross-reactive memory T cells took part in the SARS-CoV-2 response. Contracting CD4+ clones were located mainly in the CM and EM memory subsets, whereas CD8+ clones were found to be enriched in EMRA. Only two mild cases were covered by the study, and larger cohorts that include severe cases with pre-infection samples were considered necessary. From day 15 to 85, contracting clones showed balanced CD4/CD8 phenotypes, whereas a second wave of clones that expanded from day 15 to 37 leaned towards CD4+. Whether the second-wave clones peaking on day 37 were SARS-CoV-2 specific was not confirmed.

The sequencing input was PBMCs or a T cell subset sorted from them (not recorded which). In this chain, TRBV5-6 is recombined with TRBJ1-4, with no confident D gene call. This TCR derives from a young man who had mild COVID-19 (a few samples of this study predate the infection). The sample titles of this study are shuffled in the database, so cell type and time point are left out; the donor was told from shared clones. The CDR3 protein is CASSLYSRKLFF. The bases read TGTGCCAGCAGCTTGTATAGTCGAAAACTGTTTTTT. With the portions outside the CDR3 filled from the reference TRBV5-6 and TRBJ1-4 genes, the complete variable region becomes DAGVTQSPTHLIKTRGQQVTLRCSPKSGHDTVSWYQQALGQGPQFIFQYYEEEERQRGNFPDRFSGHQFPNYSSELNVNALLLGDSALYLCASSLYSRKLFFGSGTQLSVL.